This TCR beta chain was identified in a study of graft-versus-host responses after intestinal transplantation. Repertoires were generated with immunoSEQ multiplex PCR, while TCRdb's copy carries only in-frame clones and drops some. The sample has 15,000 to 20,000 clones, around three quarters seen once. The V and J ends lost 1 base and 7 bases respectively, with 19 bases between them. Per germline, CDR1 MNHEY and CDR2 SVGAGI. The CDR3 sequence is 16 residues long. Once graft tissue had been processed, intraepithelial and lamina propria lymphocytes were released. Sequences were derived from ileum tissue, sampled just over 100 days after intestinal transplant. This chain joins TRBV6-5 and TRBJ1-2; D is unclear. This clonotype was obtained from a human patient who received an intestinal transplant, so some T cells may come from the graft donor. The CDR3 DNA sequence: TGTGCCAGCAGTTACTGGCCTTGGAGGGATCCTCCTGGCTACACCTTC. Its protein is CASSYWPWRDPPGYTF.